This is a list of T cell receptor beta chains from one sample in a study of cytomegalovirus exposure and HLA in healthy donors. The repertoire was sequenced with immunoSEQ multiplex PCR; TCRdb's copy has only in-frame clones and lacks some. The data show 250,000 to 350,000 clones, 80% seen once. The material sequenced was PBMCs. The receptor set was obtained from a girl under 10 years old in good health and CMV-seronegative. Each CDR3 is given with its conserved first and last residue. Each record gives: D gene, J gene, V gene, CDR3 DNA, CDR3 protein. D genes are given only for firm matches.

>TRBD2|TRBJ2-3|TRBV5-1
TGCGCCAGCAGCAAGACAGCGGGAGTAGGCACAGATACGCAGTATTTT
CASSKTAGVGTDTQYF
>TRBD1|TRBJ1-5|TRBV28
TGTGCCGTCCACTTTACAGGACAGGGGAGCAATCAGCCCCAGCATTTT
CAVHFTGQGSNQPQHF
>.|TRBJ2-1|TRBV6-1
TGTGCCAGCAGTAGCATCCTGTCACCCGGGGATGAGCAGTTCTTC
CASSSILSPGDEQFF
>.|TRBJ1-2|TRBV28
TGTGCCAGCAGTTTATCCGACAGGTCCTATGGCTACACCTTC
CASSLSDRSYGYTF
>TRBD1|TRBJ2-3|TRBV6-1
TGTGCCAGCAGTGGCCCTAGGACAGGAATCAGGGGGGATACGCAGTATTTT
CASSGPRTGIRGDTQYF
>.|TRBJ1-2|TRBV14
TGTGCCAGCAGCCCGGGGAGGGCCTATGGCTACACCTTC
CASSPGRAYGYTF
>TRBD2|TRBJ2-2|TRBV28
TGTGCCAGCAGTTCGGCGGGAGCGGACACCGGGGAGCTGTTTTTT
CASSSAGADTGELFF
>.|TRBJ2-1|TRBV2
TGTGCCAGCAGCAGGGGTACTTTCAATGAGCAGTTCTTC
CASSRGTFNEQFF
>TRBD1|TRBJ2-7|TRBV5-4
TGTGCCAGCAGCTTGGTTCGGACAGGACGGTTCTCAACCTACGAGCAGTACTTC
CASSLVRTGRFSTYEQYF
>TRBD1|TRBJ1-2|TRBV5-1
TGCGCCAGCAGCCCCGGGACAGGGGGCCGTGGCTACACCTTC
CASSPGTGGRGYTF
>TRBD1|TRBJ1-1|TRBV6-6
TGTGCCAGCAGTTACTCACAGACAGGGAATATCGCTGAAGCTTTCTTT
CASSYSQTGNIAEAFF
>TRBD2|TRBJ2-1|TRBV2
TGTGCCAGCAGTGGAAAAACACTAGCGGACTCCTACAATGAGCAGTTCTTC
CASSGKTLADSYNEQFF